These T cell receptor beta chains were read from a single sample in a study of T cell responses to AZD1222 COVID-19 vaccine. Measured with immunoSEQ multiplex PCR; TCRdb has only the in-frame clones, and not every one. Among 140,000 to 150,000 clones listed, about 93% were seen once. The sample consisted of peripheral blood, taken on day 0 of AZD1222 vaccination. The receptors stem from an adult in good health. The CDR3 runs from the conserved cysteine through the conserved F or W. The order of the fields is V gene, J gene, clone size, D gene, CDR3 DNA, CDR3 protein. The D gene is left open where the match is weak. Expanded clones are given a class, and other clones once, few, many or no size at all.

TRBV19	TRBJ2-1	NA	TRBD2	TGTGCCAGTAGTCGGGATCTAGCGGGAGGTTACAATGAGCAGTTCTTC	CASSRDLAGGYNEQFF
TRBV7-9	TRBJ1-2	NA	NA	TGTGCCAGCAGCTTACACCAGACAGCTTCCTCTAACTATGGCTACACCTTC	CASSLHQTASSNYGYTF
TRBV11-2	TRBJ1-6	NA	NA	TGTGCCAGCAGCCGATGGGGTTCCTCACCCCTCCACTTT	CASSRWGSSPLHF
TRBV7-2	TRBJ2-3	NA	NA	TGTGCCACACGGCGGGAACTTAGCACAGATACGCAGTATTTT	CATRRELSTDTQYF
TRBV2	TRBJ1-3	NA	NA	TGTGCCAGCAGGGCCCGGGGCAACTCTGGAAACACCATATATTTT	CASRARGNSGNTIYF
TRBV18	TRBJ2-7	NA	TRBD1	TGTGCCAGCTCACCACCCGGGACAGGGGCCCTCGAGCAGTACTTC	CASSPPGTGALEQYF
TRBV5-4	TRBJ1-2	NA	NA	TGTGCCAGCAGCCAAGACAGTCTCTACACCTTC	CASSQDSLYTF
TRBV5-1	TRBJ2-1	NA	NA	TGCGCCAGCAGCGTTGGAGGCGGAAGCTCCTACAATGAGCAGTTCTTC	CASSVGGGSSYNEQFF
TRBV6-5	TRBJ2-7	NA	NA	TGTGCCAGCAGCCTCGACAGGAGCGCCTACGAGCAGTACTTC	CASSLDRSAYEQYF
TRBV5-4	TRBJ1-1	NA	NA	TGTGCCAGCAGCACCGGGAGGGAAACGAACACTGAAGCTTTCTTT	CASSTGRETNTEAFF
TRBV6-5	TRBJ2-1	NA	TRBD2	TGTGCCAGCAGTCGAGCGGGAGTTGTCTACAATGAGCAGTTCTTC	CASSRAGVVYNEQFF
TRBV27	TRBJ1-2	NA	TRBD1	TGTGCCAGCAGTTCAGTCGGGACAGGGGGATACTATGGCTACACCTTC	CASSSVGTGGYYGYTF
TRBV10-2	TRBJ2-5	NA	TRBD2	TGCGCCAGCAGCCCCGGGACTAGCGGGAGAGAGACCCAGTACTTC	CASSPGTSGRETQYF
TRBV27	TRBJ2-1	NA	TRBD2	TGTGCCAGCAGTCCAATGACTAGCTTTAGGTCGGATGAGCAGTTCTTC	CASSPMTSFRSDEQFF
TRBV11-2	TRBJ2-1	NA	TRBD2	TGTGCCAGCAGGACCGGGACTAGCGGGCTCAAGGGGAATGAGCAGTTCTTC	CASRTGTSGLKGNEQFF
TRBV19	TRBJ1-5	NA	NA	TGTGCCAGTAGTACGCTCGGGGGGAGCAATCAGCCCCAGCATTTT	CASSTLGGSNQPQHF
TRBV24-1	TRBJ2-5	NA	NA	TGTGCCACCAGTGGGACTGGGGAGACCCAGTACTTC	CATSGTGETQYF
TRBV20-1	TRBJ2-7	once	NA	TGCAGTGCTAGTACCTCGGCCTACGAGCAGTACTTC	CSASTSAYEQYF
TRBV5-6	TRBJ2-1	NA	TRBD1	TGTGCCAGCAGCTGGGCTGGGACAGGCGACAATGAGCAGTTCTTC	CASSWAGTGDNEQFF
TRBV18	TRBJ2-5	NA	NA	TGTGCCAGCTCACCAAGGGGGGGAGAGACCCAGTACTTC	CASSPRGGETQYF
TRBV7-9	TRBJ1-5	NA	NA	TGTGCCAGCAGCTTGGAGGGCGGTCAGCCCCAGCATTTT	CASSLEGGQPQHF
TRBV24-1	TRBJ1-2	NA	NA	TGTGCCACCAGTGACTACCAGGGGAGGGATGGCTACACCTTC	CATSDYQGRDGYTF
TRBV9	TRBJ2-5	few	TRBD2	TGTGCCAGCAGCGTGAGCGGGGGGGCTTTAGAGACCCAGTACTTC	CASSVSGGALETQYF
TRBV10-1	TRBJ2-3	NA	NA	TGCGCCAGCAGTCAGCCAGGTCGCACAGATACGCAGTATTTT	CASSQPGRTDTQYF
TRBV20-1	TRBJ1-2	NA	NA	TGCAGTGCTAGTTTGGGGACTAACTATGGCTACACCTTC	CSASLGTNYGYTF
TRBV6-1	TRBJ1-2	once	NA	TGTGCCAGCAGTGAGCAGGGCTATGGCTACACCTTC	CASSEQGYGYTF
TRBV11-3	TRBJ1-2	NA	NA	TGTGCCAGCAGGTCCGGACAGCATAACTATGGCTACACCTTC	CASRSGQHNYGYTF
TRBV19	TRBJ2-1	NA	NA	TGTGCCAGTAGTATTCCCTGGGGATCCTACAATGAGCAGTTCTTC	CASSIPWGSYNEQFF
TRBV7-8	TRBJ1-5	NA	TRBD1	TGTGCCAGCAGCCTGCCGGACAGGGGCAAAACAAATCAGCCCCAGCATTTT	CASSLPDRGKTNQPQHF
TRBV27	TRBJ2-7	NA	NA	TGTGCCAGCAGTTTAAGCCAGACCTACGAGCAGTACTTC	CASSLSQTYEQYF
TRBV6-5	TRBJ1-6	NA	NA	TGTGCCAGCAGTCAAACAGGGTCCTATAATTCACCCCTCCACTTT	CASSQTGSYNSPLHF
TRBV2	TRBJ1-5	NA	TRBD1	TGTGCCAGCAGGGGACAGGATAGCAATCAGCCCCAGCATTTT	CASRGQDSNQPQHF